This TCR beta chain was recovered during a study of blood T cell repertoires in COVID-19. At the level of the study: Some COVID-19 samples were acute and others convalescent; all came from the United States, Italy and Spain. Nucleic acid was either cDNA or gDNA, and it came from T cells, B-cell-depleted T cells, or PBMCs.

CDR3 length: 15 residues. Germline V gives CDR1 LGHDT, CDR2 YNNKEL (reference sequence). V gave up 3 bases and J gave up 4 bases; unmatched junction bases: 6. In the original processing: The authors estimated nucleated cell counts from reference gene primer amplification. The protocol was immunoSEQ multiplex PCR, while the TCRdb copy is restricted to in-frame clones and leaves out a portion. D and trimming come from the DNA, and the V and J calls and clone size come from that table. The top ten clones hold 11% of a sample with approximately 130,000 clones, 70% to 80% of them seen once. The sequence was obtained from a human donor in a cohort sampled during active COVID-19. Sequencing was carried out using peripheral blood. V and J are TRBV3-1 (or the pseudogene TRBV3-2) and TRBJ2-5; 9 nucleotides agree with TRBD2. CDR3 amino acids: CASSHMRGGGETQYF. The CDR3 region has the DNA TGTGCCAGCAGCCATATGCGGGGGGGCGGAGAGACCCAGTACTTC.